Below are 22 T cell receptor beta chains sequenced from a single sample in a study of CD8+ T cells in alopecia areata. Treatment indicated: oral pan-JAK inhibitor, 5-10 mg twice daily. Extracted RNA was reverse transcribed, and the resulting cDNA served as sequencing template. TCRdb keeps only in-frame clones here, not all; method: immunoSEQ multiplex PCR. The data contain about 99,000 clones, approximately 90% of them singletons. Sequenced material: CD8+ T cells sorted from blood, taken at approximately week 30, from a patient treated with tofacitinib. Receptor source: a human donor with alopecia areata.

This chain connects TRBV18 to TRBJ1-4, with 7 bases lining up with TRBD1. After removal of 4 bases from V and 0 bases from J, the junction contained 11 bases not matched to a gene. Germline values: CDR1 KGHSH, CDR2 LQKENI. This CDR3 contains 18 residues. The CDR3 region has the DNA TGTGCCAGCTCACGTCCGGGACAGATAACCGCAACTAATGAAAAACTGTTTTTT. This encodes CASSRPGQITATNEKLFF. Together with reference TRBV18 and TRBJ1-4, the CDR3 gives the full variable domain: NAGVMQNPRHLVRRRGQEARLRCSPMKGHSHVYWYRQLPEEGLKFMVYLQKENIIDESGMPKERFSAEFPKEGPSILRIQQVVRGDSAAYFCASSRPGQITATNEKLFFGSGTQLSVL.

V is TRBV5-4 and J is TRBJ2-7, with D tentatively TRBD2 (6 bases). Per the germline V gene, CDR1 is SGHNT and CDR2 is YYREEE (reference sequence). There are 14 residues in the CDR3. V lost 4 bases to trimming and J lost 2 bases, with 13 bases between them. The CDR3 protein is CASSPAGTPYEQYF. The CDR3 nucleotides read TGTGCCAGCAGCCCGGCGGGAACCCCCTACGAGCAGTACTTC. Full variable domain (missing parts from reference TRBV5-4 and TRBJ2-7): ETGVTQSPTHLIKTRGQQVTLRCSSQSGHNTVSWYQQALGQGPQFIFQYYREEENGRGNFPPRFSGLQFPNYSSELNVNALELDDSALYLCASSPAGTPYEQYFGPGTRLTVT.

The chain combines TRBV29-1 with TRBJ2-7, with D possibly matching TRBD2 (6 bases). The germline CDR1 and CDR2 sequences are SQVTM and ANQGSEA. V lost 0 bases and J 2 bases, leaving 17 bases between the germline ends. This CDR3 is built from 16 residues. CDR3 in amino acids: CSVEDQEWRGTYEQYF. CDR3 DNA sequence: TGCAGCGTTGAAGATCAGGAGTGGCGGGGAACCTACGAGCAGTACTTC.

V gene TRBV29-1 combines with J gene TRBJ2-7; TRBD1 is a possible D gene (6 bases). Germline CDR1 and CDR2: SQVTM and ANQGSEA. V lost 3 bases to trimming and J lost 2 bases, with 14 bases between them. CDR3 size: 14 residues. Here the CDR3 DNA reads TGCAGCGTTGACACAGGGCGTCGGCCCTACGAGCAGTACTTC. Translating gives CSVDTGRRPYEQYF.

The chain joins TRBV25-1 to TRBJ2-7; 7 nucleotides line up with TRBD2. With 4 bases clipped from V and 2 bases from J, the junction kept 8 bases outside the gene matches. Germline CDR1 and CDR2: MGHDK and SYGVNS. This CDR3 spans 15 amino acids. The CDR3 loop reads CASSAGGGGAYEQYF. The CDR3 region has the DNA TGTGCCAGCAGTGCGGGAGGCGGAGGTGCCTACGAGCAGTACTTC.

The chain carries TRBV7-3 and TRBJ2-1; possibly TRBD2 for D (5 bases). Deletions cut 5 bases from V and 6 bases from J, with 14 bases between. Germline assignment: CDR1 SGHTA and CDR2 FQGTGA. The CDR3 totals 14 residues. The CDR3 loop is CASSEPSPSNEQFF. Here the CDR3 DNA reads TGTGCCAGCAGCGAGCCTAGCCCCAGCAATGAGCAGTTCTTC.

The chain couples TRBV4-2 to TRBJ2-1; D is ambiguous. V lost 2 bases, J lost 5 bases, and 4 bases lay in between. CDR3 length: 12 residues. Germline V gene lookup returns CDR1 LGHNA and CDR2 YNFKEQ. The CDR3: CASSQNNNEQFF. In DNA form, the CDR3 reads TGTGCCAGCAGCCAAAATAACAATGAGCAGTTCTTC.

The chain has TRBV10-3 and TRBJ2-7; the D gene is possibly TRBD2 (6 bases). Germline V CDR1 and CDR2: ENHRY, SYGVKD. V shed 4 bases and J shed 7 bases, with 11 bases lying between them. The CDR3 is 12 residues long. This chain's CDR3 is CAISVGGWEQYF. The CDR3 region has the DNA TGTGCCATCAGTGTGGGGGGTTGGGAGCAGTACTTC.

This chain links TRBV29-1 with TRBJ2-1; D perhaps matches TRBD2 (6 bases). The ends were cut back, 0 bases at V and 3 bases at J, with 15 bases in the middle. This CDR3 comprises 16 residues. Germline loops: CDR1 SQVTM, CDR2 ANQGSEA. In nucleotides, the CDR3 is TGCAGCGTTGAAGATACCCGGGACTCCAACTACAATGAGCAGTTCTTC. It encodes CSVEDTRDSNYNEQFF.

J is TRBJ2-3 and V is TRBV6-1; D is undetermined. The germline CDR1 and CDR2 sequences are MNHNS and SASEGT. Trimming removed 0 bases from V and 0 bases from J, with 4 bases in between. The CDR3 spans 14 residues. CDR3 in DNA: TGTGCCAGCAGTGAAGCACCTAGCACAGATACGCAGTATTTT. Translation: CASSEAPSTDTQYF.

With respect to this clone: The junction does not match germline at one end; this may be a read error. The chain links TRBV2 to TRBJ2-2; no clear D. CDR3 length equals 13 residues. CDR1 is SNHLY, CDR2 FYNNEI, per germline. DNA for the CDR3: TGTGCCAGCAGTGAACTCGGCACCAGGGAGCTGTTTTTT. This gives the protein CASSELGTRELFF.

The J gene is TRBJ2-1, the V gene TRBV2; 8 bases map to TRBD1. V shed 8 bases, J shed 9 bases, and the junction held 15 bases outside the gene matches. CDR1 SNHLY and CDR2 FYNNEI come from the germline V gene. This CDR3 is built from 15 residues. As DNA, the CDR3 is TGTGCCAGCTTGGCGGGACAGGTTTTACCCGGTGAGCAGTTCTTC. Translating gives CASLAGQVLPGEQFF.

This chain joins TRBV4-1 and TRBJ2-1; D not certain. The ends were cut back, 1 base at V and 3 bases at J, with 7 bases in the middle. From germline, CDR1 is MGHRA and CDR2 YSYEKL. The CDR3 is 14 amino acids. The CDR3 reads CASSQATSYNEQFF. CDR3 bases: TGCGCCAGCAGCCAAGCCACCAGCTACAATGAGCAGTTCTTC.

The J gene is TRBJ2-1, the V gene TRBV29-1; no definite D call. V lost 1 base to trimming and J lost 4 bases, with 8 bases between them. This CDR3 is built from 13 residues. Germline-derived CDR1 and CDR2 are SQVTM and ANQGSEA. The CDR3 loop reads CSVEVYEYNEQFF. CDR3 nucleotides: TGCAGCGTTGAAGTTTATGAGTACAATGAGCAGTTCTTC.

V is TRBV7-9 and J is TRBJ2-7; D is unresolved. CDR1 and CDR2 (germline): SEHNR, FQNEAQ (reference sequence). V was pared by 5 bases and J by 0 bases, with 5 bases between. The CDR3 sequence is 12 residues long. CDR3 DNA sequence: TGTGCCAGCAGCCGCAGCTCCTACGAGCAGTACTTC. This gives the protein CASSRSSYEQYF.

The chain combines TRBV2 with TRBJ1-3; tentative D call: TRBD1 (6 bases). V lost 1 base to trimming and J lost 4 bases, with 11 bases between them. This CDR3 is 15 amino acids long. Per the germline V gene, CDR1 is SNHLY and CDR2 is FYNNEI. CDR3 sequence reads: CASSEDAGAGNTIYF. Written as DNA, the CDR3 is TGTGCCAGCAGTGAAGACGCAGGGGCCGGAAACACCATATATTTT.

This rearrangement joins TRBV28 to TRBJ2-3, with 7 bases fitting TRBD1. V was clipped by 1 base and J by 2 bases; unmatched bases: 9. This CDR3 is built from 17 residues. Per the germline V gene, CDR1 is MDHEN and CDR2 is SYDVKM. The CDR3 DNA reads as TGTGCCAGCAGTTTATATCGCCCGGGACAGCTCACAGATACGCAGTATTTT. It is translated as CASSLYRPGQLTDTQYF.

The chain recombines TRBV7-2 with TRBJ2-2, with 7 bases identical to TRBD2. The CDR3 runs 19 residues. Trimming removed 3 bases from V and 5 bases from J; junction bases left unmatched: 18. Germline CDR1 reads SGHTA; CDR2 reads FQGNSA. The CDR3 DNA follows: TGTGCCAGCAGCTTTTATCCGGGACTATATAACGACAATACCGGGGAGCTGTTTTTT. As protein: CASSFYPGLYNDNTGELFF.

V and J are TRBV29-1 and TRBJ1-4; the D gene is possibly TRBD1 (5 bases). Germline CDR1 is SQVTM and CDR2 is ANQGSEA. The CDR3 loop spans 14 amino acids. The V end was cut by 7 bases, the J end by 5 bases, with 17 bases between. Here the CDR3 DNA reads TGCAGCGCCCGTGGGGGTGGGAGAAATGAAAAACTGTTTTTT. It is translated as CSARGGGRNEKLFF.

The chain is built from TRBV29-1 and TRBJ1-1; 7 bases match TRBD1. The J segment lost 1 base and the V segment lost 6 bases, leaving 8 bases of the junction unmatched. The CDR3 has 14 residues. Germline V gene data show CDR1 as SQVTM and CDR2 as ANQGSEA. The CDR3 coding sequence is TGCAGCGTCGATAGGACAGGTCGGAACACTGAAGCTTTCTTT. As protein: CSVDRTGRNTEAFF.

The chain is built from TRBV7-2 and TRBJ2-3; 8 positions agree with TRBD2. J lost 2 bases, V lost 2 bases, and 3 bases had no gene match. The CDR3 is 15 residues long. Germline assignment: CDR1 SGHTA and CDR2 FQGNSA. The CDR3 DNA reads as TGTGCCAGCAGCTTACGAGCGGGGGACACAGATACGCAGTATTTT. Its translation is CASSLRAGDTDTQYF.

The rearrangement uses TRBV15 and TRBJ2-3; 8 positions agree with TRBD2. V lost 1 base and J lost 2; bases outside the gene matches: 17. The CDR3 is made up of 20 amino acids. CDR1 LNHNV and CDR2 YYDKDF come from the germline V gene (reference sequence). CDR3 nucleotides: TGTGCCACCAGCAGAGGTGAATTCCGGGGGGGATCCTACCCCACAGATACGCAGTATTTT. Translating gives CATSRGEFRGGSYPTDTQYF.